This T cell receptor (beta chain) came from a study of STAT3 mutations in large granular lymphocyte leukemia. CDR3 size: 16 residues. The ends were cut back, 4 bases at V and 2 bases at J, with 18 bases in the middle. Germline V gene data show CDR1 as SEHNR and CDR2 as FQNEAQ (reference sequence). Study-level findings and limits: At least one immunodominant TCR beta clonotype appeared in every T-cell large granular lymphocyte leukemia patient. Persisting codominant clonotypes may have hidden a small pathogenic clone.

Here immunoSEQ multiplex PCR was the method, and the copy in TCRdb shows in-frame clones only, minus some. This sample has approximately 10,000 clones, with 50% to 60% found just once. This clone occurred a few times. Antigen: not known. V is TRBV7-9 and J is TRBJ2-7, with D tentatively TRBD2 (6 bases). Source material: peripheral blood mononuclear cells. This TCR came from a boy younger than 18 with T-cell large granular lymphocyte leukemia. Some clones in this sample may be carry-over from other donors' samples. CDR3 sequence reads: CASSSMDGGSPYEQYF. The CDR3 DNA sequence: TGTGCCAGCAGCTCCATGGACGGGGGATCCCCCTACGAGCAGTACTTC. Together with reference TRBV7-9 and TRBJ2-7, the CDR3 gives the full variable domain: DTGVSQNPRHKITKRGQNVTFRCDPISEHNRLYWYRQTLGQGPEFLTYFQNEAQLEKSRLLSDRFSAERPKGSFSTLEIQRTEQGDSAMYLCASSSMDGGSPYEQYFGPGTRLTVT.